Sequencing of this T cell receptor (beta chain) was carried out in a study of T cells in Graves' hyperthyroidism and ophthalmopathy. In this sample, this clonotype turned up many times. Amplification yielded TCR beta CDR3 regions, with RNA transcripts as the source. When the TCR CDR3 underwent first-round RT-PCR, the HTBI primer set was used. MiXCR, run by TCRdb on the multiplex PCR reads, gives a single entry per CDR3 protein. The sample includes over 300,000 distinct CDR3 sequences, approximately 14% of them seen just once. The CDR3 sequence is 16 residues long. With V trimmed by 3 bases and J by 2 bases, 12 bases remained unmatched. Germline V gene sequence: CDR1 DFQATT, CDR2 SNEGSKA (reference sequence).

The clonotype originates from a woman aged 55-75 years with Graves' hyperthyroidism. Sequenced sample: blood. The chain links TRBV20-1 to TRBJ2-7; TRBD2 matches 8 bases. Written as DNA, the CDR3 is TGCAGTGCTAGCAGGGGTAGCGGGAATACCCCCTACGAGCAGTACTTC. Translated, it gives CSASRGSGNTPYEQYF.